Following are 21 T cell receptor beta chains from one sample sequenced in a study of shared clonotypes between healthy human individuals. Measured with immunoSEQ multiplex PCR; TCRdb has only the in-frame clones, and not every one. The data contain roughly 1 million clones, about three quarters of them singletons. Sequenced sample: memory CD4+ T cells sorted from blood. Subset indicated: CD45RA-negative fraction. The receptor source for this set is a young man in good health.

This clone was detected only once. The chain carries TRBV7-2 and TRBJ2-2, with TRBD2 matching over 8 bases. Germline V gene data show CDR1 as SGHTA and CDR2 as FQGNSA. V shed 5 bases, J shed 3 bases, and the junction held 11 bases outside the gene matches. The CDR3 length is 17 residues. This CDR3 reads CASSPRTSSVDTGELFF. In nucleotides, the CDR3 is TGTGCCAGCAGCCCTCGGACTAGCTCGGTAGACACCGGGGAGCTGTTTTTT.

This chain joins TRBV10-1 and TRBJ2-3, with 7 bases lining up with TRBD2. Germline assignment: CDR1 WNHNN and CDR2 SYGVQD (reference sequence). The V and J ends lost 3 bases and 2 bases, in that order; junction bases with no gene match: 5. The CDR3 consists of 15 residues. CDR3 DNA: TGCGCCAGCAGTGATAGCGGGTCGATCACAGATACGCAGTATTTT. Translated, it gives CASSDSGSITDTQYF.

The chain has TRBV20-1 and TRBJ2-1; TRBD1 matches 7 bases. Per the germline V gene, CDR1 is DFQATT and CDR2 is SNEGSKA (reference sequence). With V trimmed by 3 bases and J by 13 bases, 6 bases remained unmatched. The CDR3 runs to 11 residues. The CDR3, as DNA: TGCAGTGCTAGGGGGGACAGTCTTCAGTTCTTC. Its translation is CSARGDSLQFF.

In the case of this clone: In the same sample, other DNA sequences code for this CDR3. This chain links TRBV9 with TRBJ1-2; D perhaps matches TRBD1 (6 bases). CDR3 length: 13 residues. The germline CDR1 and CDR2 sequences are SGDLS and YYNGEE. The V end was cut by 2 bases, the J end by 3 bases, with 8 bases between. Here the CDR3 DNA reads TGTGCCAGCAGCGTGGACAGCTACTATGGCTACACCTTC. Its protein is CASSVDSYYGYTF.

The chain recombines TRBV9 with TRBJ2-2; unclear D gene. With 0 bases removed from V and 0 bases from J, the gap between germline ends came to 9 bases. The germline gives CDR1 SGDLS, CDR2 YYNGEE. There are 16 residues in the CDR3. CDR3 protein: CASSVGNPPNTGELFF. The CDR3 bases are TGTGCCAGCAGCGTAGGTAACCCCCCGAACACCGGGGAGCTGTTTTTT.

The chain joins TRBV5-1 to TRBJ1-3, with D unclear. Germline-derived CDR1 and CDR2 are SGHRS and YFSETQ. V shed 4 bases and J shed 4 bases, with 15 bases lying between them. The CDR3 is 15 amino acids. The CDR3 bases are TGCGCCAGCAGCCCGACCGACATAAAGGGAAACACCATATATTTT. Protein: CASSPTDIKGNTIYF.

DNA for the CDR3: TGCGCCAGCAGCCAAGCTCGGACAGGCCGTTCGAACACTGAAGCTTTCTTT. It encodes CASSQARTGRSNTEAFF. The chain links TRBV4-1 to TRBJ1-1, with 7 bases that match TRBD1. The CDR3 sequence is 17 residues long. The junction had 9 bases not matched to a gene; V was cut back by 1 base and J by 1 base. CDR1 and CDR2 from the germline V gene are MGHRA and YSYEKL.

This clone was recorded only once. CDR3 in DNA: TGTGCCAGCAGCCAAGGGTGGACCAGCTCCTACAATGAGCAGTTCTTC. Its translation: CASSQGWTSSYNEQFF. The gene calls are TRBV4-2 and TRBJ2-1; unclear D gene. V gave up 1 base and J gave up 0 bases, with 10 bases separating them. The CDR3 is 16 residues long. Germline loops: CDR1 LGHNA, CDR2 YNFKEQ.

This clone was picked up many times. This sample includes further DNA sequences coding for the same CDR3. The CDR3: CASRPTGGYGYTF. The CDR3 bases are TGTGCCAGCAGGCCCACAGGGGGTTATGGCTACACCTTC. The chain carries TRBV6-5 and TRBJ1-2; 8 nucleotides match TRBD1. CDR1 and CDR2 from the germline V gene are MNHEY and SVGAGI. V shed 6 bases and J 5 bases; nucleotides not matched to a gene: 5. The CDR3 covers 13 residues.

The chain joins TRBV7-8 to TRBJ1-1; D uncertain. CDR1 is SGHVS, CDR2 FQNEAQ, per germline. The CDR3 consists of 14 residues. The ends were cut back, 1 base at V and 5 bases at J, with 11 bases in the middle. CDR3 region: CASSLVPGRTEAFF. The CDR3 bases are TGTGCCAGCAGCTTAGTACCGGGTAGAACTGAAGCTTTCTTT.

The chain is built from TRBV6-1 and TRBJ1-5, with unresolved D. Germline CDR1 and CDR2: MNHNS and SASEGT. V lost 2 bases to trimming and J lost 2 bases, with 7 bases between them. The CDR3 has 14 amino acids. The CDR3 nucleotides are TGTGCCAGCAGTGAAAGGGCCCGCAATCAGCCCCAGCATTTT. Translating it yields CASSERARNQPQHF.

This sequence joins TRBV4-1 and TRBJ2-7; TRBD1 is a possible D gene (6 bases). From germline, CDR1 is MGHRA and CDR2 YSYEKL. The length of the CDR3 is 14 residues. The V and J ends lost 8 bases and 2 bases respectively, with 16 bases between them. CDR3: CASRTAGAPYEQYF. DNA of the CDR3: TGCGCCAGCCGTACGGCAGGGGCCCCCTACGAGCAGTACTTC.

The chain uses TRBV19 and TRBJ1-6; maybe TRBD1 (6 bases). The germline V and J ends were trimmed by 4 bases and 6 bases, with 16 bases remaining between them. In germline, CDR1 is LNHDA, CDR2 SQIVND (reference sequence). The CDR3 has 16 residues. CDR3 sequence: CASSTPGEGVNSPLHF. The CDR3 DNA sequence: TGTGCCAGTAGTACACCAGGGGAAGGGGTTAATTCACCCCTCCACTTT.

Only a few counts were recorded for this clone. The V and J genes are TRBV5-8 and TRBJ2-5; 13 positions match TRBD2. This CDR3 is 16 amino acids long. Germline V gives CDR1 SGHTS, CDR2 YDEGEE. Losses at the gene ends were 4 bases for V and 4 bases for J; bases not matched to a gene: 7. CDR3 region: CASSPRTSGSTETQYF. For the CDR3, the DNA is TGTGCCAGCAGCCCTAGGACTAGCGGGAGTACAGAGACCCAGTACTTC.

Only one count was recorded for this clone. The chain links TRBV30 to TRBJ2-3; the match to TRBD2 covers 8 bases. From germline, CDR1 is GTSNPN and CDR2 SVGIG (reference sequence). V was clipped by 8 bases and J by 0 bases; unmatched bases: 7. The CDR3 runs 14 residues. DNA for the CDR3: TGTGCCCAAAGACTAGCGACTAGCACAGATACGCAGTATTTT. Protein sequence: CAQRLATSTDTQYF.

This chain uses TRBV5-1 with TRBJ2-2, with no clear D. V lost 0 bases and J lost 6, with 9 bases in between. Germline V lookup: CDR1 SGHRS, CDR2 YFSETQ. This CDR3 has 14 amino acids. For the CDR3, the DNA is TGCGCCAGCAGCTTGGAATCGAAGGCCGGGGAGCTGTTTTTT. It codes for CASSLESKAGELFF.

With regard to this clone: The sample contains more than one DNA sequence encoding this CDR3. The chain combines TRBV27 with TRBJ1-2, with D possibly TRBD1 on 5 matching bases. Germline values: CDR1 MNHEY, CDR2 SMNVEV (reference sequence). The CDR3 spans 13 residues. Trimming removed 2 bases at V and 2 bases at J, with 6 bases between. CDR3 in amino acids: CASSLGGNYGYTF. The CDR3 bases are TGTGCCAGCAGTTTAGGGGGGAACTATGGCTACACCTTC.

The chain recombines TRBV25-1 with TRBJ2-7; a weak D match, TRBD2 (5 bases). In germline, CDR1 is MGHDK, CDR2 SYGVNS. This CDR3 is 14 amino acids long. The V end lost 6 bases, the J end lost 1 base, and 13 bases lay between the germline ends. DNA for the CDR3: TGTGCCAGCAGATCAAGCGGAAGATCCTACGAGCAGTACTTC. This sequence encodes CASRSSGRSYEQYF.

This clone was detected once. This chain joins TRBV7-2 and TRBJ2-1; D unclear. In germline, CDR1 is SGHTA, CDR2 FQGNSA. The CDR3 is 13 residues long. Trimming took off 5 bases at V and 7 bases at J, with 12 bases between the two ends. The CDR3 reads CASSPKWNNEQFF. The CDR3 DNA reads TGTGCCAGCAGCCCGAAGTGGAATAATGAGCAGTTCTTC.

The chain uses TRBV12-2 and TRBJ2-5; the table assigns TRBD2, which was not confirmed against the DNA. TRBV12-2 is listed as a pseudogene. The CDR3 loop spans 17 amino acids. CDR3 DNA sequence: TGTGCAAGTCGCTCGAGGGGGACTAGCGGGGGCCGAGAGACCCAGTACTTC. Its translation is CASRSRGTSGGRETQYF.

This clone was detected only a few times. The chain uses TRBV5-1 and TRBJ1-4; the D gene is possibly TRBD1 (5 bases). Trimming left V 4 bases short and J 3 bases short, with 16 bases between. This CDR3 comprises 16 residues. CDR1 is SGHRS, CDR2 YFSETQ, per germline. The CDR3, as DNA: TGCGCCAGCAGCAGGGGCCCTACCTCATCTAATGAAAAACTGTTTTTT. It translates to CASSRGPTSSNEKLFF.